This is a list of T cell receptor beta chains from one sample in a study of blood T cell repertoires in COVID-19. Assay: immunoSEQ multiplex PCR; the TCRdb copy retains only in-frame clones and omits some. The repertoire holds 170,000 or so clones, with roughly 77% as singletons. The sample was peripheral blood. The receptors were gathered from a man in his 70s with active or convalescent COVID-19. CDR3s include the opening cysteine and the closing phenylalanine or tryptophan. The D gene is left open where the match is weak. Part of the rows lack a size; the others show once, few, many or a class for expanded clones.

j_gene,v_gene,abundance,d_gene,CDR3nt,CDR3aa
TRBJ2-3,TRBV7-2,.,.,TGTGCCAGCAGCCTACCGGGACATCCGCAGTATTTT,CASSLPGHPQYF
TRBJ2-7,TRBV11-3,.,.,TGTGCCAGCAGCTCACAACAGGGATACGAGCAGTACTTC,CASSSQQGYEQYF
TRBJ1-2,TRBV4-2,.,.,TGTGCCAGCAGCCAAGATCACCAGGTTAGCTATGGCTACACCTTC,CASSQDHQVSYGYTF
TRBJ2-1,TRBV19,.,.,TGTGCCAGTAGTATGGGTCATGGGGCAGGGTTTGAGGATGAGCAGTTCTTC,CASSMGHGAGFEDEQFF
TRBJ2-7,TRBV4-3,.,TRBD1,TGCGCCAGCAGCCAAGATTGGCCAGGGGGTTCCTACGAGCAGTACTTC,CASSQDWPGGSYEQYF
TRBJ2-5,TRBV9,.,TRBD1,TGTGCCAGCAGCGTAGCTCCTTCAGGGGGAGAGACCCAGTACTTC,CASSVAPSGGETQYF
TRBJ1-4,TRBV12-5,once,TRBD1,TGTGCTAGTGGTATTCCGGGACAGGGGTTTGAAAAACTGTTTTTT,CASGIPGQGFEKLFF
TRBJ1-2,TRBV29-1,.,.,TGCAGCGTGGGCCGGGACACCCACTATGGCTACACCTTC,CSVGRDTHYGYTF
TRBJ2-3,TRBV5-1,.,TRBD1,TGCGCCAGCAGGAAAGGGGGCGCGGAAGATACGCAGTATTTT,CASRKGGAEDTQYF
TRBJ1-5,TRBV24-1,.,.,TGTGCCACCAGTGATTTAAGGACGGGAAGCAATCAGCCCCAGCATTTT,CATSDLRTGSNQPQHF
TRBJ2-1,TRBV3-1/TRBV3-2,.,TRBD2,TGTGCCAGCAGCCAAGATGAGTTGGCGGCGGGAGGGGCCCTGTTCTTC,CASSQDELAAGGALFF
TRBJ1-2,TRBV28,few,.,TGTGCCAGCAGTCCAGGGGAAATCGGCTATGGCTACACCTTC,CASSPGEIGYGYTF
TRBJ2-3,TRBV12-3/TRBV12-4,.,.,TGTGCCAGCAGGGGAGAAGATACGCAGTATTTT,CASRGEDTQYF
TRBJ2-5,TRBV30,.,TRBD1,TGTGCCTGGAGCCTCGAACCCGGGACAGGAATAGAGACCCAGTACTTC,CAWSLEPGTGIETQYF
TRBJ1-2,TRBV11-2,.,TRBD1,TGTGCCAGCAGCATGGGGACAGCTCCATACTATGGCTACACCTTC,CASSMGTAPYYGYTF
TRBJ2-1,TRBV4-3,.,TRBD2,TGCGCCAGCAGCCCGACCGGGACTAGCGGGGTATATGAGCAGTTCTTC,CASSPTGTSGVYEQFF
TRBJ1-2,TRBV29-1,few,.,TGCAGCGTTTATCGCCTCGGGGATGGCTACACCTTC,CSVYRLGDGYTF
TRBJ2-3,TRBV5-1,.,TRBD2,TGCGCCAGCAGCTCCAGGACTAGCGGGGGGCGCTCCTCCCTCACAGATACGCAGTATTTT,CASSSRTSGGRSSLTDTQYF
TRBJ1-2,TRBV30,.,.,TGTGCCTCCGCCGAGCTGCTAGGCTACACCTTC,CASAELLGYTF
TRBJ2-7,TRBV5-6,few,.,TGTGCCAGCAGTTGGATGGCCGGCCGGAGGGGCGAGCAGTACTTC,CASSWMAGRRGEQYF
TRBJ2-1,TRBV5-1,once,TRBD2,TGCGCCAGCAGCCAAGGGACTAGCGGATACAATGAGCAGTTCTTC,CASSQGTSGYNEQFF
TRBJ1-4,TRBV29-1,.,TRBD1,TGCAGCGTTGTTTTCCAGGGGGCCGGAAAACTGTTTTTT,CSVVFQGAGKLFF
TRBJ1-1,TRBV7-9,.,TRBD1,TGTGCCAGCAGCTTGGGACAGGGGATGGATGCTTTCTTT,CASSLGQGMDAFF
TRBJ2-5,TRBV7-9,.,.,TGTGCCAGCAGCTTAAGGAGGGTGGGGAACCAAGAGACCCAGTACTTC,CASSLRRVGNQETQYF
TRBJ2-1,TRBV10-3,.,TRBD2,TGTGCCATCAGCCGGACTAGCGGGACAACAAATGAGCAGTTCTTC,CAISRTSGTTNEQFF
TRBJ2-6,TRBV7-6,.,TRBD1,TGTGCCAGCAGCTTAGTGGCAGGGGGTAGCTCTGGGGCCAACGTCCTGACTTTC,CASSLVAGGSSGANVLTF
TRBJ1-2,TRBV6-5,.,.,TGTGCCAGCAGGCTTAACAGGGTTGGTGGCTACACCTTC,CASRLNRVGGYTF
TRBJ2-3,TRBV11-2,.,.,TGTGCCAGCATCCCGGCGGTTAACACAGATACGCAGTATTTT,CASIPAVNTDTQYF
TRBJ2-4,TRBV9,.,TRBD2,TGTGCCAGCAGCGGGGGACTAGCGAGAAACATTCAGTACTTC,CASSGGLARNIQYF
TRBJ2-2,TRBV5-5,.,.,TGTGCCAGCAGCTTGGGCGGAACCACCGGGGAGCTGTTTTTT,CASSLGGTTGELFF
TRBJ1-5,TRBV19,few,TRBD1,TGTGCCAGTAGTTCGGGACAGTTAAGTCAGCCCCAGCATTTT,CASSSGQLSQPQHF
TRBJ1-1,TRBV30,.,TRBD1,TGTGCCTGGGCACCGGGACAGACTTTTATGAACACTGAAGCTTTCTTT,CAWAPGQTFMNTEAFF
TRBJ2-2,TRBV7-6,.,.,TGTGCCAGCAGTGAGCAGAATAGCGCGAACACCGGGGAGCTGTTTTTT,CASSEQNSANTGELFF
TRBJ1-6,TRBV27,many,TRBD1,TGTGCCAGCAGGGCCGGGACAGGGGGTTCACCCCTCCACTTT,CASRAGTGGSPLHF
TRBJ1-1,TRBV5-1,.,TRBD1,TGCGCCAGCAGCGGGGACAGAAACACTGAAGCTTTCTTT,CASSGDRNTEAFF
TRBJ2-2,TRBV11-3,few,.,TGTGCCAGCAGCTTAGATTCCTTGAACACCGGGGAGCTGTTTTTT,CASSLDSLNTGELFF
TRBJ2-7,TRBV5-6,.,TRBD2,TGTGCCAGCAGCTTGAATGGCGGGGGGGAACTTCTACGTGGGCAGTACTTC,CASSLNGGGELLRGQYF
TRBJ1-1,TRBV2,.,.,TGTGCCAGAGAGATGACTGAAGCTTTCTTT,CAREMTEAFF
TRBJ1-3,TRBV7-9,.,TRBD1,TGTGCCAGCAGCTTAGCGGGGACAGACTCTGGAAACACCATATATTTT,CASSLAGTDSGNTIYF
TRBJ2-3,TRBV7-2,.,TRBD2,TGTGCCAGCAGCCCCTGGGAGGGGTATGGGGATACGCAGTATTTT,CASSPWEGYGDTQYF
TRBJ2-5,TRBV5-4,.,TRBD2,TGTGCCAGCAGCTTGATGGGGACTAGTCAAGAGACCCAGTACTTC,CASSLMGTSQETQYF
TRBJ1-1,TRBV29-1,.,.,TGCAGCGTACACAAGGGAAGGGGCCAGGGAGAAGCTTTCTTT,CSVHKGRGQGEAFF
TRBJ1-2,TRBV5-6,.,TRBD1,TGTGCCAGCAGCCCCGGGACAGGGATCATCTATGGCTACACCTTC,CASSPGTGIIYGYTF
TRBJ2-7,TRBV7-9,.,.,TGTGCCAGCAGCTTATGGCAGTCCTACGAGCAGTACTTC,CASSLWQSYEQYF
TRBJ2-5,TRBV7-9,.,TRBD2,TGTGCCAGCAGCTTAGTCTCGACTAGCGCGATGGGGTCGGAGACCCAGTACTTC,CASSLVSTSAMGSETQYF
TRBJ2-7,TRBV10-1,.,.,TGCGCCAGCAGTGGGGCCCCCCGGGGAGTCTACGAGCAGTACTTC,CASSGAPRGVYEQYF
TRBJ2-4,TRBV12-1,.,.,TGTGCCAGCAGCCTTATAGGGACTAGCGGGGGAGCACACCTAGCCAAAAACATTCAGTACTTC,CASSLIGTSGGAHLAKNIQYF
TRBJ1-5,TRBV3-1/TRBV3-2,.,.,TGTGCCAGCAGCCAAGAGTTCGGGCAGGGCAGCAATCAGCCCCAGCATTTT,CASSQEFGQGSNQPQHF
TRBJ2-7,TRBV9,few,TRBD2,TGTGCCAGCAGCGCCCTAGCAGCGGGGGGGCTTGCCGAGCAGTACTTC,CASSALAAGGLAEQYF
TRBJ1-1,TRBV6-5,once,.,TGTGCCAGCAGGGTGCTGAGCACTGAAGCTTTCTTT,CASRVLSTEAFF
TRBJ1-5,TRBV18,.,.,TGTGCCAGCTCACAGGGGACTGGGGATCAGCCCCAGCATTTT,CASSQGTGDQPQHF
TRBJ2-7,TRBV20-1,.,.,TGCAGTGCTAGTCACCCCCAGATTGGCTCCTACGAGCAGTACTTC,CSASHPQIGSYEQYF
TRBJ2-3,TRBV10-1,.,TRBD2,TGCGCCAGCAGCCCGAGACTAGCGGGAGGAGATACGCAGTATTTT,CASSPRLAGGDTQYF
TRBJ2-3,TRBV10-1,.,.,TGCGCCAGCAGTGGGCCCTCCGGACTATCTAGCACAGATACGCAGTATTTT,CASSGPSGLSSTDTQYF
TRBJ1-2,TRBV7-9,.,TRBD1,TGTGCCAGCAGCCGAGGGACAGCTCATCTTGACTATGGCTACACCTTC,CASSRGTAHLDYGYTF
TRBJ2-2,TRBV11-2,.,TRBD2,TGTGCCAGCAGCCCCATAGCGGGAAGGAACACCGGGGAGCTGTTTTTT,CASSPIAGRNTGELFF
TRBJ1-2,TRBV15,.,.,TGTGCCACCAGCAGAGATCAGAACTATGGCTACACCTTC,CATSRDQNYGYTF
TRBJ1-2,TRBV29-1,.,.,TGCAGCGTTGTACGGACACCTCTAGGATATGGCTACACCTTC,CSVVRTPLGYGYTF
TRBJ2-1,TRBV10-3,.,.,TGTGCCATCAGTGAGTCTGAAAGTGAAGAGAATGAGCAGTTCTTC,CAISESESEENEQFF
TRBJ2-7,TRBV7-9,.,.,TGTGCCAGCAGCTTAGCCCCCGGAAGGGGCCCTGTTGAGCAGTACTTC,CASSLAPGRGPVEQYF